This TCR beta chain comes out of a study of blood T cell repertoires in COVID-19. The table came from immunoSEQ multiplex PCR; TCRdb's copy has only in-frame clones and leaves some out. The profile shows about 190,000 clones, about 78% of them singletons. The germline V gene has CDR1 LNHDA and CDR2 SQIVND (reference sequence). V lost 6 bases to trimming and J lost 5 bases, with 16 bases between them. The CDR3 runs to 14 residues. Individuals aged about 18 to 95 years were recruited from about two dozen US areas. Donors were grouped by their self-reported clinical history. The sequenced sample consisted of PBMCs or T cells enriched from blood (not recorded which). This chain uses TRBV19 with TRBJ1-2, with D unclear. The sequence came from a woman in her forties or fifties who had recovered from COVID-19. CDR3 in DNA: TGTGCCAGTAGCCAAACGGGAGCTTATTATGGCTACACCTTC. This codes for CASSQTGAYYGYTF. The full variable domain, with the rest looked up from reference TRBV19 and TRBJ1-2, is DGGITQSPKYLFRKEGQNVTLSCEQNLNHDAMYWYRQDPGQGLRLIYYSQIVNDFQKGDIAEGYSVSREKKESFPLTVTSAQKNPTAFYLCASSQTGAYYGYTFGSGTRLTVV.